This passage covers 3 T cell receptor beta chains from one sample sequenced in a study of T cell clonotyping in hematopoietic cell transplantation. Produced via immunoSEQ multiplex PCR; TCRdb's table is partial and in-frame only. The data hold about 9,400 clones, with almost 80% observed a single time. The starting material was PBMCs, obtained 180 days after allogeneic stem cell transplant. Source of these receptors: a male patient aged 35-55 years who had an allogeneic stem cell transplant from a related donor, so the T cells may come from the graft donor. Some clones in this sample may be carry-over from other donors' samples.

There are a few counts of this clone. The rearrangement joins TRBV5-1 to TRBJ1-2; no clear D. V was clipped by 1 base and J by 3 bases, with 22 bases between them. Per germline, CDR1 SGHRS and CDR2 YFSETQ. The CDR3 consists of 18 residues. DNA for the CDR3: TGCGCCAGCAGCTTGCCCCAACGACCGAGCCTGAAGCACTATGGCTACACCTTC. Translating gives CASSLPQRPSLKHYGYTF.

This rearrangement joins TRBV9 to TRBJ1-2, with TRBD1 as a possible D gene (5 bases). Germline V gene data show CDR1 as SGDLS and CDR2 as YYNGEE. The length of the CDR3 is 14 residues. Trimming pared 5 bases from V and 0 bases from J, leaving 11 bases between. The CDR3 reads CASRDSNTNYGYTF. The CDR3 bases are TGTGCCAGCAGAGACAGCAACACTAACTATGGCTACACCTTC.

The rearrangement joins TRBV5-1 to TRBJ2-2; 10 bases are a match to TRBD2. Germline V lookup: CDR1 SGHRS, CDR2 YFSETQ. This CDR3 region has 17 residues. Losses at the gene ends were 0 bases for V and 1 base for J; bases not matched to a gene: 3. The CDR3, as DNA: TGCGCCAGCAGCTTGGAGGCTAGCGGGGGGAACACCGGGGAGCTGTTTTTT. It encodes CASSLEASGGNTGELFF.